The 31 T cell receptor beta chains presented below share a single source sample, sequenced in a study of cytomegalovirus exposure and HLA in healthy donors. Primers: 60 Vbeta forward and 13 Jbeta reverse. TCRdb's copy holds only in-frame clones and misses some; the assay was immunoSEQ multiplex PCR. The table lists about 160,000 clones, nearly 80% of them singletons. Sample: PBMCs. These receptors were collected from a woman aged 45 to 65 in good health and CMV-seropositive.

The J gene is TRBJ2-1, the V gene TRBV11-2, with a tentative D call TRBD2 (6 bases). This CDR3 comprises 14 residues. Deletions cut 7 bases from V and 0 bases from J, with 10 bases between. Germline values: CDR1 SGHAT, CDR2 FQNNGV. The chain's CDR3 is CASNSGSSYNEQFF. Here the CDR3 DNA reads TGTGCCAGCAATAGCGGTAGCTCCTACAATGAGCAGTTCTTC.

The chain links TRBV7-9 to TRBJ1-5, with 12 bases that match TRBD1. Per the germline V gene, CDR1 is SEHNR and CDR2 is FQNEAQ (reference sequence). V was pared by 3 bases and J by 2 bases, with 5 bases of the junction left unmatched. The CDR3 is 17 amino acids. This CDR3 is CASSLGTGGKGNQPQHF. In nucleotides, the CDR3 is TGTGCCAGCAGCTTGGGGACAGGGGGCAAGGGCAATCAGCCCCAGCATTTT.

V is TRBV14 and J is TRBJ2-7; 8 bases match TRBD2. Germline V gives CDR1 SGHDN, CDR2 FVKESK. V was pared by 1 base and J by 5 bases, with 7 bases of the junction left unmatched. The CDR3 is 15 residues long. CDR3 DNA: TGTGCCAGCAGCCAAGGTCAGCGGGAGATCGACGAGCAGTACTTC. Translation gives CASSQGQREIDEQYF.

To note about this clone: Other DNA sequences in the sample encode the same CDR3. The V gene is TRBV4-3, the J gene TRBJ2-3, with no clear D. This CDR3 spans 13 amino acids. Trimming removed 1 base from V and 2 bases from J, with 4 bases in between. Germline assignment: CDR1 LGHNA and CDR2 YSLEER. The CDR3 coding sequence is TGCGCCAGCAGCCAAGTGGCCACAGATACGCAGTATTTT. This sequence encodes CASSQVATDTQYF.

The CDR3 nucleotides are TGTGCCAGCCGACCCTCGGGGGGACTCTCCTACAATGAGCAGTTCTTC. Its translation is CASRPSGGLSYNEQFF. The V call is TRBV28, the J call TRBJ2-1; 7 nucleotides align to TRBD2. This CDR3 spans 16 amino acids. From germline, CDR1 is MDHEN and CDR2 SYDVKM. The V and J ends lost 8 bases and 0 bases, in that order; junction bases with no gene match: 10.

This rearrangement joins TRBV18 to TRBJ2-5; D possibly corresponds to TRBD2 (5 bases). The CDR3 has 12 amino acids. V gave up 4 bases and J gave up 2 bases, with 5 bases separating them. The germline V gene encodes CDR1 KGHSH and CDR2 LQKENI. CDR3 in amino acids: CASSRLQETQYF. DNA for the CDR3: TGTGCCAGCTCACGACTACAAGAGACCCAGTACTTC. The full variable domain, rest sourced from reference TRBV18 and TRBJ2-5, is NAGVMQNPRHLVRRRGQEARLRCSPMKGHSHVYWYRQLPEEGLKFMVYLQKENIIDESGMPKERFSAEFPKEGPSILRIQQVVRGDSAAYFCASSRLQETQYFGPGTRLLVL.

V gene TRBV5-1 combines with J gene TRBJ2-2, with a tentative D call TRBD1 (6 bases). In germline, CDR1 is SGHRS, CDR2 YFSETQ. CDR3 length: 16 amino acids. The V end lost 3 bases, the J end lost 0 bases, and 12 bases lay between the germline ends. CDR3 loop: CASSSTGTSNTGELFF. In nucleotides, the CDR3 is TGCGCCAGCAGCTCGACCGGGACATCGAACACCGGGGAGCTGTTTTTT.

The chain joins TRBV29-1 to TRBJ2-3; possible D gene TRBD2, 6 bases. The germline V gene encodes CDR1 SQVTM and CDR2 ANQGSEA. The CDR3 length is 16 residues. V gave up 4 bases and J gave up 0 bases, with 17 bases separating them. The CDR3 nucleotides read TGCAGCGTTGTGGGTCAGGTGGGGACTAGCACAGATACGCAGTATTTT. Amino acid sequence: CSVVGQVGTSTDTQYF.

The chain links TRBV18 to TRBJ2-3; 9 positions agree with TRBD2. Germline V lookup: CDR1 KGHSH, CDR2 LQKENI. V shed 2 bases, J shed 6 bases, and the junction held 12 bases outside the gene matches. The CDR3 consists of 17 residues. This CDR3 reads CASSPNALRGGADTQYF. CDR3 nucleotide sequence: TGTGCCAGCTCACCAAACGCTCTGCGGGGGGGCGCGGATACGCAGTATTTT.

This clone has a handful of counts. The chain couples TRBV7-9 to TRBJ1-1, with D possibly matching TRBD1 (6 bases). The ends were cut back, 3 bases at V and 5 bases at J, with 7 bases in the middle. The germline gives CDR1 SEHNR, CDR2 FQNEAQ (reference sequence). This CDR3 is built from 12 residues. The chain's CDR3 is CASSFGQTEAFF. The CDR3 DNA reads TGTGCCAGCAGCTTTGGACAGACTGAAGCTTTCTTT.

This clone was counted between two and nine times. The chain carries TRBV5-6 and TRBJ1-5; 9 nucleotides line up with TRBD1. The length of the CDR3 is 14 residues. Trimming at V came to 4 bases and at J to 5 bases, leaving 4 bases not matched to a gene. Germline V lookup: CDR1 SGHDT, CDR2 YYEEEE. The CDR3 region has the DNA TGTGCCAGCAGCGTAACAGGGGGCGATCAGCCCCAGCATTTT. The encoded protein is CASSVTGGDQPQHF.

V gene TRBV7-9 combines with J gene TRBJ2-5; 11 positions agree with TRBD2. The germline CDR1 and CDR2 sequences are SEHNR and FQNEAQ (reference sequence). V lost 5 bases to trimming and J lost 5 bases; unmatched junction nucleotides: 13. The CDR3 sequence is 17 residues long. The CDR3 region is CASSTRSSGGAEETQYF. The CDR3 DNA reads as TGTGCCAGCAGCACCCGGAGTAGCGGGGGGGCCGAGGAGACCCAGTACTTC.

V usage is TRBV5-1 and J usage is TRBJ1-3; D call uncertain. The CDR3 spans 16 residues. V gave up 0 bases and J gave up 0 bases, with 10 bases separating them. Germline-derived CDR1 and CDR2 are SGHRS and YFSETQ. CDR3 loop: CASSLDTIDSGNTIYF. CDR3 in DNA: TGCGCCAGCAGCTTGGACACGATCGACTCTGGAAACACCATATATTTT.

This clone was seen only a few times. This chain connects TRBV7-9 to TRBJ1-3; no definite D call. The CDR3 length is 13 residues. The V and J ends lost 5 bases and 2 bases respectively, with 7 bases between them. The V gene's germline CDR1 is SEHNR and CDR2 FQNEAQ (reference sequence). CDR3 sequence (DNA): TGTGCCAGCAGCCTCGGGACTGGAAACACCATATATTTT. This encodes CASSLGTGNTIYF.

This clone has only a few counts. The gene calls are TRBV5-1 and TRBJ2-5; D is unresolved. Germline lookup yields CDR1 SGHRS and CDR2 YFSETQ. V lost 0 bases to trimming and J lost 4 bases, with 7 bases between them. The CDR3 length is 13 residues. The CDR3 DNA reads TGCGCCAGCAGCTTGGGGGCCAGAGAGACCCAGTACTTC. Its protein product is CASSLGARETQYF.

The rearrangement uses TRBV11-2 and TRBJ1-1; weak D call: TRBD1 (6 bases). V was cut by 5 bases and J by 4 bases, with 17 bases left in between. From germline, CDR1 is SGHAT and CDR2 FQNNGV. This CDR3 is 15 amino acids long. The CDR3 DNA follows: TGTGCCAGCAGCCGAACGGCGAGGGGGAGCACTGAAGCTTTCTTT. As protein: CASSRTARGSTEAFF. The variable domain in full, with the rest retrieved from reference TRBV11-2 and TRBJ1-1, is EAGVAQSPRYKIIEKRQSVAFWCNPISGHATLYWYQQILGQGPKLLIQFQNNGVVDDSQLPKDRFSAERLKGVDSTLKIQPAKLEDSAVYLCASSRTARGSTEAFFGQGTRLTVV.

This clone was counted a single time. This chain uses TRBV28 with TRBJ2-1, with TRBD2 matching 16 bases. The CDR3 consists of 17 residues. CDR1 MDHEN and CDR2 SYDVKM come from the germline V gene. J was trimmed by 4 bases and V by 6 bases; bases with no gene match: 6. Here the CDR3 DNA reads TGTGCCAGCAGCTTGGGACTAGCGGGAGGGGGGTACAATGAGCAGTTCTTC. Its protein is CASSLGLAGGGYNEQFF.

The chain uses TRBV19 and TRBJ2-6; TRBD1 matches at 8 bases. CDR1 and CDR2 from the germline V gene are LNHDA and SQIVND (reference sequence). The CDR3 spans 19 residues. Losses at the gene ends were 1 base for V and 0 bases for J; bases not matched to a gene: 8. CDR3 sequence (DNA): TGTGCCAGTAGTATAGCCCGAGGGACAGGAAGCTCTGGGGCCAACGTCCTGACTTTC. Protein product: CASSIARGTGSSGANVLTF. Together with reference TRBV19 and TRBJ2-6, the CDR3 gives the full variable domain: DGGITQSPKYLFRKEGQNVTLSCEQNLNHDAMYWYRQDPGQGLRLIYYSQIVNDFQKGDIAEGYSVSREKKESFPLTVTSAQKNPTAFYLCASSIARGTGSSGANVLTFGAGSRLTVL.

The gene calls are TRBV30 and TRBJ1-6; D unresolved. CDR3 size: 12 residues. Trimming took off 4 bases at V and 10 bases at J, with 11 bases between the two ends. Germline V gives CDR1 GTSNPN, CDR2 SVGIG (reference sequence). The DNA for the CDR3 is TGTGCCTGGAACAGACTAGGGTCACCCCTCCACTTT. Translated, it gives CAWNRLGSPLHF.

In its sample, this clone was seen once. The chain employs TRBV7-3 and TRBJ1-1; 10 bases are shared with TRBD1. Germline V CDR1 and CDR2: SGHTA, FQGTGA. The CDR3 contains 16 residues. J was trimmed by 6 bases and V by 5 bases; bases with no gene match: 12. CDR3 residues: CASSPRQGAMGAEAFF. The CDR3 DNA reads TGTGCCAGCAGCCCTCGACAGGGGGCGATGGGGGCTGAAGCTTTCTTT.

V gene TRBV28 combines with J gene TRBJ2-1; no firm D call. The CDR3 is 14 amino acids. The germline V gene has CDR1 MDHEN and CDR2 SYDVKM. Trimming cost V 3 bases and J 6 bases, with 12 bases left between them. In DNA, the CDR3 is TGTGCCAGCAGTTTGGCGGAGCCCCTCAATGAGCAGTTCTTC. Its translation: CASSLAEPLNEQFF.

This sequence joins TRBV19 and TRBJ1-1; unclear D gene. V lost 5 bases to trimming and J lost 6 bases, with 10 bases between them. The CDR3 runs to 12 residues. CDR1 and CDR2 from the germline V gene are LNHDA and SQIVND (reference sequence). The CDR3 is CASSPRGAEAFF. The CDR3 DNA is TGTGCCAGTAGTCCGCGGGGTGCTGAAGCTTTCTTT.

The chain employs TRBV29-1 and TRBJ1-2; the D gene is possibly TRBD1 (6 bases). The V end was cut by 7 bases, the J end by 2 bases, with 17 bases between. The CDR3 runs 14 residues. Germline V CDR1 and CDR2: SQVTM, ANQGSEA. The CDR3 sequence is CSASLGGANYGYTF. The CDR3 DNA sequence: TGCAGCGCCTCTCTCGGGGGGGCAAACTATGGCTACACCTTC.

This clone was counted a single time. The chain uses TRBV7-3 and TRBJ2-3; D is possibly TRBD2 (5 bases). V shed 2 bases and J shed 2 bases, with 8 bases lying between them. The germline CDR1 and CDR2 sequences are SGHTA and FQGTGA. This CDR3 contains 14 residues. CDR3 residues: CASSLYGNTDTQYF. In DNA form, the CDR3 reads TGTGCCAGCAGCTTATACGGGAACACAGATACGCAGTATTTT.

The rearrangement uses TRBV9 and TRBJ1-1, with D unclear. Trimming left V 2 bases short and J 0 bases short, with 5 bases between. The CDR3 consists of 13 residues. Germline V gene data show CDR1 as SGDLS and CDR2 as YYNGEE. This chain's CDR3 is CASSVSMNTEAFF. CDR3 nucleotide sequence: TGTGCCAGCAGCGTGTCCATGAACACTGAAGCTTTCTTT. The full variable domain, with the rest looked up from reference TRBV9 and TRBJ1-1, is DSGVTQTPKHLITATGQRVTLRCSPRSGDLSVYWYQQSLDQGLQFLIQYYNGEERAKGNILERFSAQQFPDLHSELNLSSLELGDSALYFCASSVSMNTEAFFGQGTRLTVV.

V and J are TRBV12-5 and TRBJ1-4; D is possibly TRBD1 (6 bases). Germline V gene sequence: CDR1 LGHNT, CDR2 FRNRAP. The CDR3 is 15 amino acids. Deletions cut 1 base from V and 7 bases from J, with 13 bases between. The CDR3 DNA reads TGTGCTAGTGGTTTGGGAACAGGGTTCGGTGAAAAACTGTTTTTT. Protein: CASGLGTGFGEKLFF.

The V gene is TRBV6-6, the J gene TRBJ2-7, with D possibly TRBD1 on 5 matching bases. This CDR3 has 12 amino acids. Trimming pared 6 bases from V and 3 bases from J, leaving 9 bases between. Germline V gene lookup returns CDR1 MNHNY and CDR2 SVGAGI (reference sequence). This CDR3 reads CASRQVNYEQYF. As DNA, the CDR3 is TGTGCCAGCAGACAGGTTAACTACGAGCAGTACTTC.

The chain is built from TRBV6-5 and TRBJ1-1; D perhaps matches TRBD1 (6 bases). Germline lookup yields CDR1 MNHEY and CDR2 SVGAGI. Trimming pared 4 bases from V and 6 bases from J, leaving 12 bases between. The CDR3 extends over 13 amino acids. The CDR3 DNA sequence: TGTGCCAGCAGTTCGGTAGGGGGGGCTGAAGCTTTCTTT. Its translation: CASSSVGGAEAFF.

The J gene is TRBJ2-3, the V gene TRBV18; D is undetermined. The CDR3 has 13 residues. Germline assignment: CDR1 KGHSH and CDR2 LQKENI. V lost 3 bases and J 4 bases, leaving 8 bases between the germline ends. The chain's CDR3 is CASSPSRSDTQYF. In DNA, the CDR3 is TGTGCCAGCTCACCGTCGCGATCAGATACGCAGTATTTT.

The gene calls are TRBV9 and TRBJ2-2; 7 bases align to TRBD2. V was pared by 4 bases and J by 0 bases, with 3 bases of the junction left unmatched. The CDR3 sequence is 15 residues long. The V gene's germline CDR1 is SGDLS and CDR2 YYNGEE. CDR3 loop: CASSPTSANTGELFF. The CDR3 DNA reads TGTGCCAGCAGCCCTACTAGCGCGAACACCGGGGAGCTGTTTTTT. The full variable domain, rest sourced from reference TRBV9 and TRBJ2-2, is DSGVTQTPKHLITATGQRVTLRCSPRSGDLSVYWYQQSLDQGLQFLIQYYNGEERAKGNILERFSAQQFPDLHSELNLSSLELGDSALYFCASSPTSANTGELFFGEGSRLTVL.

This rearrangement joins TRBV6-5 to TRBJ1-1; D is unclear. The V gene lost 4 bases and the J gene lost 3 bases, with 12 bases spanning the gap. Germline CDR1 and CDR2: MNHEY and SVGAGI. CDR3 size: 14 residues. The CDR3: CASSWTFQDTEAFF. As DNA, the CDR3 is TGTGCCAGCAGTTGGACTTTCCAGGACACTGAAGCTTTCTTT.